Reported below is one T cell receptor beta chain. These data belong to a study of blood T cell repertoires in COVID-19. V was pared by 4 bases and J by 6 bases, with 18 bases between. The CDR3 contains 15 residues. The germline CDR1 and CDR2 sequences are SGHDT and YYEEEE. Method: immunoSEQ multiplex PCR; TCRdb's copy keeps in-frame clones and lacks some. The data show tens of thousands of clones, with more than 75% seen just once and 5.5% to 7.5% held by the top ten. Sequenced input: peripheral blood. The chain joins TRBV5-6 to TRBJ2-3, with TRBD2 as a possible D gene (6 bases). The receptor comes from a man in his fifties with active or convalescent COVID-19. The CDR3 is CASSLEEGRADTQYF. For the CDR3, the DNA is TGTGCCAGCAGCCTTGAGGAGGGACGGGCGGATACGCAGTATTTT.